This T cell receptor (beta chain) was identified in a study of blood T cells in healthy people across ages. Sample-barcoded 5' priming and a J-beta primer mix drove a second PCR of about 7 to 12 cycles. TCRdb fed the 5' RACE reads into MiXCR, producing one record per CDR3 protein. The repertoire holds some 1.6 million distinct CDR3 sequences, with 34% as singletons. The table lists this clonotype with a few counts. The origin of this receptor is a woman aged 30 to 39 in good health. What was sequenced was blood.

CDR3 in DNA: TGCAGTGCTAGAGTCGGGGGGACGAGGGCAGGCTACACCTTC. Its translation is CSARVGGTRAGYTF. V usage is TRBV20-1 and J usage is TRBJ1-2; a possible D gene is TRBD1 (5 bases). The CDR3 sequence is 14 residues long. Germline-derived CDR1 and CDR2 are DFQATT and SNEGSKA (reference sequence). Trimming took off 1 base at V and 8 bases at J, with 17 bases between the two ends.